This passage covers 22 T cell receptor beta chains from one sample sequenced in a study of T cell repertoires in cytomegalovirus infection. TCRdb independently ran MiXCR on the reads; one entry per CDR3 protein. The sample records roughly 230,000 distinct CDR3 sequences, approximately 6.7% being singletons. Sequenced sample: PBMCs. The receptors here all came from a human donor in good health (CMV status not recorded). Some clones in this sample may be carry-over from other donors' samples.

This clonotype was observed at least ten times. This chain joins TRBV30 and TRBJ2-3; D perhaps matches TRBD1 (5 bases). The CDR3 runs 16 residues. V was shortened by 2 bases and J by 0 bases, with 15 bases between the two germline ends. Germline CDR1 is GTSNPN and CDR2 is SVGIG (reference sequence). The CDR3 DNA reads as TGTGCCTGGAGTTCAGGGCGGAGCCCTAGCACAGATACGCAGTATTTT. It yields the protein CAWSSGRSPSTDTQYF.

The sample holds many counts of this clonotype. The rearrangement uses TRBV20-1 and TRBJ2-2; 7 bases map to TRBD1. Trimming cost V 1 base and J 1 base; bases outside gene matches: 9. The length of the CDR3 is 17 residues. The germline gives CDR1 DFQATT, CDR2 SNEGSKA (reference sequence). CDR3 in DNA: TGCAGTGCTAGAGCTGGGCCCCGACAGGGGAACACCGGGGAGCTGTTTTTT. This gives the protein CSARAGPRQGNTGELFF.

In DNA form, the CDR3 reads TGTGCCAGCAGTCCAGGGGCGGACACCGGGGAGCTGTTTTTT. Amino acid sequence: CASSPGADTGELFF. The genes are TRBV5-4 and TRBJ2-2, with a tentative D call TRBD1 (6 bases). Germline-derived CDR1 and CDR2 are SGHNT and YYREEE (reference sequence). V was clipped by 5 bases and J by 3 bases, with 11 bases between them. The CDR3 sequence is 14 residues long.

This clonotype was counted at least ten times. In DNA, the CDR3 is TGTGCCAGCAGCCCCCGACGACCGCTTGACAATGAGCAGTTCTTC. Protein product: CASSPRRPLDNEQFF. The chain links TRBV7-6 to TRBJ2-1; D ambiguous. Trimming took off 5 bases at V and 5 bases at J, with 16 bases between the two ends. CDR1 SGHVS and CDR2 FNYEAQ come from the germline V gene. There are 15 residues in the CDR3. Full variable domain (remainder filled in from reference TRBV7-6 and TRBJ2-1): GAGVSQSPRYKVTKRGQDVALRCDPISGHVSLYWYRQALGQGPEFLTYFNYEAQQDKSGLPNDRFSAERPEGSISTLTIQRTEQRDSAMYRCASSPRRPLDNEQFFGPGTRLTVL.

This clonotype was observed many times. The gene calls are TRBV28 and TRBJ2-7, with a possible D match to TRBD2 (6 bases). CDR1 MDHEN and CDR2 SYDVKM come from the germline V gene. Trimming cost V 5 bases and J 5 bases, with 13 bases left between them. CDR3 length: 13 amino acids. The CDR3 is CASSGTPRHEQYF. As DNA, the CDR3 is TGTGCCAGCAGTGGGACTCCCAGGCACGAGCAGTACTTC.

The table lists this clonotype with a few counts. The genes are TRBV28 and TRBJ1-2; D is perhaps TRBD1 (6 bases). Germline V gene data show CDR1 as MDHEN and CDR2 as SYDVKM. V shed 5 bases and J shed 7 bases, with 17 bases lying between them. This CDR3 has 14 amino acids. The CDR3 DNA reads TGTGCCAGCAGTCCGCAGGACAGCTGGGGTGGCTACACCTTC. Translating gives CASSPQDSWGGYTF.

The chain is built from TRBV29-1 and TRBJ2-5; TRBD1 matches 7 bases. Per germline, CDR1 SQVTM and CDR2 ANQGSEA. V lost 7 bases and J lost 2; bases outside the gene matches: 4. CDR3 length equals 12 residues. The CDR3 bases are TGCAGCGCCCACAGGGGACAAGAGACCCAGTACTTC. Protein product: CSAHRGQETQYF.

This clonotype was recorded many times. DNA for the CDR3: TGCAGTGCTAGAGGGGCGGATAGCACAGATACGCAGTATTTT. Translated: CSARGADSTDTQYF. The chain is built from TRBV20-1 and TRBJ2-3, with unresolved D. V was shortened by 1 base and J by 0 bases, with 8 bases between the two germline ends. This CDR3 has 14 amino acids. Germline loops: CDR1 DFQATT, CDR2 SNEGSKA (reference sequence).

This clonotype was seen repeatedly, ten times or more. In DNA, the CDR3 is TGTGCCAGCAGTCCGGGGGGAGGGGACAATCAGCCCCAGCATTTT. It translates to CASSPGGGDNQPQHF. This rearrangement joins TRBV28 to TRBJ1-5; D may be TRBD1 (5 bases). Germline CDR1 MDHEN, CDR2 SYDVKM. V dropped 5 bases and J dropped 3 bases, with 14 bases sitting between them. The CDR3 consists of 15 residues.

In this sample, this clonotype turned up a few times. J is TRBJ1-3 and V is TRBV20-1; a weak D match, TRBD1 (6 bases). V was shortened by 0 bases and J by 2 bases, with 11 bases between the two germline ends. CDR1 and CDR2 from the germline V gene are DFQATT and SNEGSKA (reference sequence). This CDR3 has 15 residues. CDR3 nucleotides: TGCAGTGCTAGAGATAGAGCAGGGGCTGGAAACACCATATATTTT. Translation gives CSARDRAGAGNTIYF.

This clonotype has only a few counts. The CDR3 coding sequence is TGTGCCAGCAGTTTAATGGCGAGGAACACTGAAGCTTTCTTT. It is translated as CASSLMARNTEAFF. The chain carries TRBV28 and TRBJ1-1; D is uncertain. Per germline, CDR1 MDHEN and CDR2 SYDVKM. V was trimmed by 2 bases and J by 1 base, leaving 8 bases between them. This CDR3 contains 14 residues.

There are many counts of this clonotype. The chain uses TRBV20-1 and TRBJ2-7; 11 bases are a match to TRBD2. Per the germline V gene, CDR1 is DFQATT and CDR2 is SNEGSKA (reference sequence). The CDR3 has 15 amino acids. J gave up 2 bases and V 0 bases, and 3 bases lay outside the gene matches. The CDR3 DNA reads TGCAGTGCTAGAGACTTGACTAGCGGGACCTACGAGCAGTACTTC. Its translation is CSARDLTSGTYEQYF.

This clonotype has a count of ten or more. The CDR3 coding sequence is TGTGCCACCACGGACTGGTCCTACGAGCAGTACTTC. Its translation is CATTDWSYEQYF. The V and J genes are TRBV10-3 and TRBJ2-7, with D perhaps matching TRBD2 (5 bases). The CDR3 length is 12 residues. With 10 bases removed from V and 1 base from J, the gap between germline ends came to 11 bases. CDR1 and CDR2 from the germline V gene are ENHRY and SYGVKD.

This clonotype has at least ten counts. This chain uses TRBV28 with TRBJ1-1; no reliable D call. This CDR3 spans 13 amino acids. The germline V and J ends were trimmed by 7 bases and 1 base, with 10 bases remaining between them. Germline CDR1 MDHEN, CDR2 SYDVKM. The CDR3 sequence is CASNLPGNTEAFF. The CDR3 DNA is TGTGCCAGCAACCTTCCCGGGAACACTGAAGCTTTCTTT.

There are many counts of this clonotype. The CDR3 region has the DNA TGTGCCAGCGTCAGGGCGGGGGGCTCCTACGAGCAGTACTTC. As protein: CASVRAGGSYEQYF. This chain links TRBV6-2 or TRBV6-3 with TRBJ2-7; 8 bases fit TRBD2. J was trimmed by 0 bases and V by 8 bases; bases with no gene match: 6. This CDR3 has 14 residues. Germline CDR1 and CDR2: MNHEY and SVGEGT.

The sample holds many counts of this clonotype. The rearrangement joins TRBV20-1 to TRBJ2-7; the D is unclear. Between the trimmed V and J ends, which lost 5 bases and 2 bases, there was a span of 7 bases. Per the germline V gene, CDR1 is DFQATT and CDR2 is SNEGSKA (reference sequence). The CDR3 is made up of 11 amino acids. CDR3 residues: CSARKPYEQYF. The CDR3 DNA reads TGCAGTGCTCGGAAACCCTACGAGCAGTACTTC.

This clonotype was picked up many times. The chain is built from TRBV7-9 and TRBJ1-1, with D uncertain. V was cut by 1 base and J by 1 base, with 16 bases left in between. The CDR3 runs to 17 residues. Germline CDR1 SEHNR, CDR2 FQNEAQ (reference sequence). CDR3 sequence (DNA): TGTGCCAGCAGCTTAGATAGCACCCTTATTTCGAACACTGAAGCTTTCTTT. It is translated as CASSLDSTLISNTEAFF.

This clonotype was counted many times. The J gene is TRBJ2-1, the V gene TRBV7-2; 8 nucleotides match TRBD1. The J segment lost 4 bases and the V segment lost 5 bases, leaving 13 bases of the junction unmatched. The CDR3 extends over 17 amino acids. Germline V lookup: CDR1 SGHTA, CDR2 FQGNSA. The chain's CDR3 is CASSPISRTGRYNEQFF. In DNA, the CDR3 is TGTGCCAGCAGCCCAATTTCAAGGACAGGGAGGTACAATGAGCAGTTCTTC.

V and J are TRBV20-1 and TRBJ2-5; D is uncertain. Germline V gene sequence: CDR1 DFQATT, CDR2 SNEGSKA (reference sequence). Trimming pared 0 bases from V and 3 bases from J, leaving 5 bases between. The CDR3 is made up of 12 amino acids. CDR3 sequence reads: CSARDLKETQYF. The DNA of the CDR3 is TGCAGTGCTAGAGATTTGAAAGAGACCCAGTACTTC.

The CDR3 coding sequence is TGCAGTGCTGCCCGCCCCGCGACCACCTACGAGCAGTACTTC. Its protein is CSAARPATTYEQYF. The V and J genes are TRBV20-1 and TRBJ2-7, with unresolved D. Germline V gene data show CDR1 as DFQATT and CDR2 as SNEGSKA (reference sequence). The CDR3 consists of 14 residues. V lost 5 bases and J 2 bases, leaving 16 bases between the germline ends.

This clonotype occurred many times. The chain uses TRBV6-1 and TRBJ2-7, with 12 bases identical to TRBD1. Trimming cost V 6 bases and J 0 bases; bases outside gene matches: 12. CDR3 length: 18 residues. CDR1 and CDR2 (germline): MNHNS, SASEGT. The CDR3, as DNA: TGTGCCAGCAGCCTTGAAGGGACAGGGGGCGTCTCCTCCTACGAGCAGTACTTC. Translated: CASSLEGTGGVSSYEQYF.

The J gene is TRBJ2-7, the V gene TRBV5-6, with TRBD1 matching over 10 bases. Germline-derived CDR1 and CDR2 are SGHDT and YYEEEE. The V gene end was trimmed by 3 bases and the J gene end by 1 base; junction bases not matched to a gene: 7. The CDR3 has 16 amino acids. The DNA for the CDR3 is TGTGCCAGCAGCTCCGCCAGGGACAGGGGATCCTACGAGCAGTACTTC. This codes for CASSSARDRGSYEQYF.